This T cell receptor (beta chain) was identified in a study of kidney transplant recipient with SARS-CoV-2 infection. MiXCR was run by TCRdb on the reads, yielding one entry per CDR3 protein. Of fewer than 250,000 distinct CDR3 sequences in the sample, 29% were seen once. The length of the CDR3 is 17 residues. The germline gives CDR1 SGHRS, CDR2 YFSETQ. V trimming: 4 bases; J trimming: 6 bases; junction bases outside the gene matches: 14. This clonotype was seen at least ten times. The source was a blood sample, collected at baseline and between days 110 and 120 from a kidney transplant recipient. The sequence was collected from a young adult male patient who had COVID-19 and was a kidney transplant recipient. Some of the T cells may derive from the graft donor. The V and J genes are TRBV5-1 and TRBJ2-7; 12 bases agree with TRBD2. The CDR3 coding sequence is TGCGCCAGCAGCCTCGGACTAGCGGGATATGAGAGGGGCGAGCAGTACTTC. Protein sequence: CASSLGLAGYERGEQYF.